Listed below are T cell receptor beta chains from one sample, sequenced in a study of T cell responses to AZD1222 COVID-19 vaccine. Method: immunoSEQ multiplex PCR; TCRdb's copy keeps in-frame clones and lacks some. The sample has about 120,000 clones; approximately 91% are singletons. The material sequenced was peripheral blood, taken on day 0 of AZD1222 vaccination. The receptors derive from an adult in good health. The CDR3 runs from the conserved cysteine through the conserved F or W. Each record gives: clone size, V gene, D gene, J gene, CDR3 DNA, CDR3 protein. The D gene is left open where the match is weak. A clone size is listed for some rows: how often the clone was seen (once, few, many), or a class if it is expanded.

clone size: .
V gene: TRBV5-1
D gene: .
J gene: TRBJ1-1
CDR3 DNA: TGCGCCAGCAGCTTGGCCAGGGAGAACACTGAAGCTTTCTTT
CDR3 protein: CASSLARENTEAFF

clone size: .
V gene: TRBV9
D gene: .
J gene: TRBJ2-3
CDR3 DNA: TGTGCCAGCAGCGTAGCGGGAGTAGATACGCAGTATTTT
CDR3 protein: CASSVAGVDTQYF

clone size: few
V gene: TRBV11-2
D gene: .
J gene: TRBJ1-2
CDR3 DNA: TGTGCCAGCAGCTTAGAACCAGGTCCAGCCTATGGCTACACCTTC
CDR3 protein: CASSLEPGPAYGYTF

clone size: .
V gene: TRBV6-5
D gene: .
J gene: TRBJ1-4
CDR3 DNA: TGTGCCAGCAGTCGCCTACGGGATGAAAAACTGTTTTTT
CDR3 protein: CASSRLRDEKLFF

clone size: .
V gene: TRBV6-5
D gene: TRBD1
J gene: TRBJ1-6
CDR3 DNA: TGTGCCAGCAGTTCCCGGACAGGGGGCAATTCACCCCTCCACTTT
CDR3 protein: CASSSRTGGNSPLHF

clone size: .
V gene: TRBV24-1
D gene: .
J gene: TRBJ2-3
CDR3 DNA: TGTGCCACCAGTGATACCACCGGAGGGGGCACAGATACGCAGTATTTT
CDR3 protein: CATSDTTGGGTDTQYF

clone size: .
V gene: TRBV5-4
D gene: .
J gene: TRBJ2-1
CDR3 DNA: TGTGCCAGCAGCGGGACCGCTGGCTCCTACAATGAGCAGTTCTTC
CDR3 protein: CASSGTAGSYNEQFF

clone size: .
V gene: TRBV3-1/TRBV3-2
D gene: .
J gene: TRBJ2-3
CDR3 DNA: TGTGCCAGCAGCCAAGATGGCGGGGCTAGCACAGATACGCAGTATTTT
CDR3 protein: CASSQDGGASTDTQYF

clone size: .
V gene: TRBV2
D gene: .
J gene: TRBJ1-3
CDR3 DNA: TGTGCCAGCAGTGGGGCAGCCTCTGGAAACACCATATATTTT
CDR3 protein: CASSGAASGNTIYF

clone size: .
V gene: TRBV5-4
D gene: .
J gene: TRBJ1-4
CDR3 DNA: TGTGCCAGCAGCCAGAATTGGCTGCCAAGGCGTGAAAAACTGTTTTTT
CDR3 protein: CASSQNWLPRREKLFF

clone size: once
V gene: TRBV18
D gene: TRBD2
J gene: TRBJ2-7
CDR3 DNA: TGTGCCAGCTCACCACCCGCTAGCGGGAGTTACGAGCAGTACTTC
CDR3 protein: CASSPPASGSYEQYF

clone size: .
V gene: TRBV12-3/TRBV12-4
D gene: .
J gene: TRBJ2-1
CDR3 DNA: TGTGCCAGCAGTTTCGGTGGGACGAGGGAGCAGTTCTTC
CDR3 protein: CASSFGGTREQFF

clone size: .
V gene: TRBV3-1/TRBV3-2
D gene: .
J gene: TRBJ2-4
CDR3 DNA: TGTGCCAGCAGCCCACGTGAAACCAAAAACATTCAGTACTTC
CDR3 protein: CASSPRETKNIQYF

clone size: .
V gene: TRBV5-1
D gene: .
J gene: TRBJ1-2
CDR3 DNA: TGCGCCAGCAGAGCAACGGACTGGAACGACTATGGCTACACCTTC
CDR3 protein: CASRATDWNDYGYTF

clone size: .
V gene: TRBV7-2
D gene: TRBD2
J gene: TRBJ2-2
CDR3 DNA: TGTGCCAGCAGCTTAAGGCTAGCGGGGGGAGAGCTGTTTTTT
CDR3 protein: CASSLRLAGGELFF

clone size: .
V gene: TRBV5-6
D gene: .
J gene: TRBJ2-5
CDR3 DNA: TGTGCCAGCAGCCCCGCTCGGGGGGCGCGGGAGACCCAGTACTTC
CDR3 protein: CASSPARGARETQYF